This TCR beta chain was documented in a study of PD-L1 blockade in urothelial cancer. In the study overall: The researchers analyzed blood 3 weeks (second dose) and 6 weeks after treatment start. The study recovered a median of roughly 140,000 T cells per blood sample.

Germline CDR1 SGHVS, CDR2 FQNEAQ. V was clipped by 1 base and J by 1 base; unmatched bases: 4. This CDR3 region has 16 residues. Some clones are missing from TCRdb's copy, which holds only in-frame ones; the method was immunoSEQ multiplex PCR. The data hold tens of thousands of clones, with nearly 90% observed a single time. This specimen was PBMCs, taken around atezolizumab (anti-PD-L1) treatment. The chain employs TRBV7-8 and TRBJ2-1; 7 bases match TRBD1. This clonotype originated in a man in his sixties with urothelial cancer. The CDR3 DNA sequence: TGTGCCAGCAGCTTAGTCGGACAGGAGTCCTACAATGAGCAGTTCTTC. This translates into CASSLVGQESYNEQFF.